A single sample is the source of the 9 T cell receptor beta chains below, sequenced in a study of blood T cell repertoires in COVID-19 (dated by TCRdb to 2020 to 2022). The library was prepared using the immunoSEQ multiplex PCR assay. The table comes from immuneACCESS by way of TCRdb, which keeps in-frame sequences with V and J called. Part of the clones is missing from these tables; in studies checked, under half for an unresolved V gene and the rest for unknown reasons. In all, the sample holds roughly 80,000 clones, and more than 75% of those were seen once. The leading ten clones occupy 12% of the sample. Sequencing used peripheral blood. Receptors were obtained from a human donor in a cohort sampled during active COVID-19.

J is TRBJ2-5 and V is TRBV9; 7 bases line up with TRBD2. Judging by the DNA end, TRBJ2-7 fits better; the J call may be wrong. Germline CDR1 is SGDLS and CDR2 is YYNGEE. The CDR3 consists of 16 residues. The CDR3 here is CASSVEVGGLRGEQYF. The CDR3 coding sequence is TGTGCCAGCAGCGTAGAGGTGGGAGGGCTTCGTGGCGAGCAGTACTTC.

This sequence joins TRBV30 and TRBJ1-1; D perhaps matches TRBD1 (5 bases). Germline CDR1 and CDR2: GTSNPN and SVGIG (reference sequence). The length of the CDR3 is 15 residues. V was trimmed by 0 bases and J by 4 bases, leaving 15 bases between them. CDR3 region: CAWSVPGGRATEAFF. CDR3 in DNA: TGTGCCTGGAGTGTACCGGGGGGGAGGGCCACTGAAGCTTTCTTT.

V is TRBV7-8 and J is TRBJ1-5; maybe TRBD1 (5 bases). Germline V gives CDR1 SGHVS, CDR2 FQNEAQ. V was pared by 6 bases and J by 11 bases, with 23 bases between. The CDR3 is made up of 15 amino acids. CDR3 loop: CASRGGRSGGGSQHF. CDR3 bases: TGTGCCAGCAGGGGGGGACGGAGCGGCGGGGGGTCCCAGCATTTT.

This clone was detected only a few times. The V and J genes are TRBV2 and TRBJ2-7; 9 nucleotides align to TRBD1. The CDR3 runs 15 residues. In germline, CDR1 is SNHLY, CDR2 FYNNEI. With 6 bases clipped from V and 7 bases from J, the junction kept 13 bases outside the gene matches. The CDR3 DNA sequence: TGTGCCAGCAGCGAGGGCCCGGGACAGGGATATGAGCAGTACTTC. It is translated as CASSEGPGQGYEQYF.

This chain uses TRBV11-3 with TRBJ2-7; weak D call: TRBD1 (6 bases). The CDR3 covers 19 residues. Germline CDR1 and CDR2: SGHNT and YENEEA. Trimming left V 5 bases short and J 3 bases short, with 29 bases between. The CDR3 region is CASSQRSEGHKKCGYEQYF. The DNA for the CDR3 is TGTGCCAGCAGCCAGAGGAGCGAGGGACATAAAAAATGCGGCTACGAGCAGTACTTC.

This clone has only one observation. V is TRBV7-3 and J is TRBJ1-5; D gene uncertain. Germline CDR1 SGHTA, CDR2 FQGTGA. This CDR3 region has 13 residues. V lost 2 bases, J lost 5 bases, and 7 bases lay in between. DNA of the CDR3: TGTGCCAGCAGCTTAGGGCCAGATCAGCCCCAGCATTTT. Protein product: CASSLGPDQPQHF. The complete variable domain, with remaining parts taken from reference TRBV7-3 and TRBJ1-5, reads GAGVSQTPSNKVTEKGKYVELRCDPISGHTALYWYRQSLGQGPEFLIYFQGTGAADDSGLPNDRFFAVRPEGSVSTLKIQRTERGDSAVYLCASSLGPDQPQHFGDGTRLSIL.

The chain has TRBV6-6 and TRBJ2-7; 7 bases fit TRBD2. The CDR3 runs 14 residues. The germline gives CDR1 MNHNY, CDR2 SVGAGI (reference sequence). J gave up 0 bases and V 6 bases, and 5 bases lay outside the gene matches. CDR3 sequence: CASRPSGNSYEQYF. Written as DNA, the CDR3 is TGTGCCAGCAGACCCAGCGGGAACTCCTACGAGCAGTACTTC.

V usage is TRBV5-5 and J usage is TRBJ1-2; no clear D gene. The V gene's germline CDR1 is SGHKS and CDR2 YYEKEE (reference sequence). The V and J ends lost 2 bases and 8 bases respectively, with 13 bases between them. The CDR3 contains 13 residues. The CDR3 protein is CASSFGSLGGYTF. CDR3 coding DNA: TGTGCCAGCAGCTTCGGGTCCCTCGGGGGCTACACCTTC.

V gene TRBV20-1 combines with J gene TRBJ1-2; TRBD1 matches at 8 bases. Per the germline V gene, CDR1 is DFQATT and CDR2 is SNEGSKA (reference sequence). V trimming: 3 bases; J trimming: 2 bases; junction bases outside the gene matches: 5. This CDR3 spans 14 amino acids. DNA of the CDR3: TGCAGTGCTAGTGGGGACAGGCAAAACTATGGCTACACCTTC. Protein sequence: CSASGDRQNYGYTF.